These 20 T cell receptor beta chains originate from one sample sequenced in a study of Ad26.COV2.S vaccination and SARS-CoV-2 variants. Documented treatment: 19 received Ad26.COV2.S at low or high dose, single or two shots; about 5 received placebo; per-sample allocation not given. Sampling occurred on day 63 after the first vaccine or placebo injection. The data were produced by immunoSEQ multiplex PCR, yet TCRdb's version contains in-frame clones alone and is incomplete. The sample records more than 250,000 clones, more than 75% being singletons. The sample here was peripheral blood, taken in a trial of Ad26.COV2.S vaccine versus placebo. Receptors were obtained from a person between 18 and 65 years old who received the Ad26.COV2.S COVID-19 vaccine or a placebo.

Here the CDR3 DNA reads TGTGCCAGCAGTCCGTACAGGGTAGCCCATGAGCAGTTCTTC. Protein product: CASSPYRVAHEQFF. The rearrangement uses TRBV6-5 and TRBJ2-1; D might be TRBD1 (6 bases). Looked up from germline, CDR1 is MNHEY and CDR2 is SVGAGI. The CDR3 contains 14 residues. With 5 bases removed from V and 8 bases from J, the gap between germline ends came to 16 bases.

The V gene is TRBV27, the J gene TRBJ1-2; D gene uncertain. Trimming shortened V by 2 bases and J by 5 bases, and 15 bases separated the two germline ends. The CDR3 sequence is 15 residues long. The germline gives CDR1 MNHEY, CDR2 SMNVEV (reference sequence). For the CDR3, the DNA is TGTGCCAGCAGTTTAGTGAGGGAGCGGCTATATGGCTACACCTTC. Protein sequence: CASSLVRERLYGYTF.

A word on this clone: The sample holds other DNA sequences that translate to the same CDR3. V and J are TRBV5-1 and TRBJ1-4; D gene unclear. The CDR3 contains 14 residues. Per germline, CDR1 SGHRS and CDR2 YFSETQ. V lost 0 bases, J lost 5 bases, and 8 bases lay in between. The CDR3 nucleotides are TGCGCCAGCAGCTTGGAGCAGCTAAATGAAAAACTGTTTTTT. Protein sequence: CASSLEQLNEKLFF.

This rearrangement joins TRBV14 to TRBJ1-3, with TRBD1 identical over 9 bases. Germline-derived CDR1 and CDR2 are SGHDN and FVKESK. The J segment lost 2 bases and the V segment lost 1 base, leaving 0 bases of the junction unmatched. This CDR3 has 15 amino acids. The CDR3 loop is CASSQGTGAGNTIYF. The CDR3 bases are TGTGCCAGCAGCCAAGGGACAGGGGCTGGAAACACCATATATTTT. The full variable domain, its missing parts supplied by reference TRBV14 and TRBJ1-3, is EAGVTQFPSHSVIEKGQTVTLRCDPISGHDNLYWYRRVMGKEIKFLLHFVKESKQDESGMPNNRFLAERTGGTYSTLKVQPAELEDSGVYFCASSQGTGAGNTIYFGEGSWLTVV.

This chain uses TRBV29-1 with TRBJ2-7; 7 positions match TRBD2. The CDR3 consists of 12 residues. The J segment lost 6 bases and the V segment lost 1 base, leaving 3 bases of the junction unmatched. Germline V gene data show CDR1 as SQVTM and CDR2 as ANQGSEA. DNA of the CDR3: TGCAGCGTTGAAGTCGGGGGGTCCGAGCAGTACTTC. It specifies CSVEVGGSEQYF.

The V gene is TRBV3-1 (or the pseudogene TRBV3-2), the J gene TRBJ2-5; D gene ambiguous. Germline V gene lookup returns CDR1 LGHDT and CDR2 YNNKEL (reference sequence). CDR3 length: 12 residues. V was trimmed by 1 base and J by 7 bases, leaving 7 bases between them. CDR3 sequence: CASSQVVGTQYF. In nucleotides, the CDR3 is TGTGCCAGCAGCCAAGTGGTGGGGACCCAGTACTTC.

This clone was counted only a few times. The chain joins TRBV7-9 to TRBJ1-2; 9 bases agree with TRBD1. The CDR3 extends over 14 amino acids. Germline V CDR1 and CDR2: SEHNR, FQNEAQ (reference sequence). Trimming at V came to 1 base and at J to 6 bases, leaving 3 bases not matched to a gene. Here the CDR3 DNA reads TGTGCCAGCAGCTTAGGAGGGACAGGGAATGGCTACACCTTC. Residues: CASSLGGTGNGYTF.

CDR3 sequence (DNA): TGTGCCAGTAGTTTGACTAGCGGGACCGGGGAGCTGTTTTTT. Its protein product is CASSLTSGTGELFF. The rearrangement links TRBV19 to TRBJ2-2; 10 positions match TRBD2. This CDR3 spans 14 amino acids. CDR1 and CDR2 from the germline V gene are LNHDA and SQIVND (reference sequence). Trimming at V came to 5 bases and at J to 5 bases, leaving 2 bases not matched to a gene.

V and J are TRBV5-4 and TRBJ2-7; 7 nucleotides agree with TRBD1. The junction had 6 bases not matched to a gene; V was cut back by 4 bases and J by 5 bases. Germline CDR1 is SGHNT and CDR2 is YYREEE (reference sequence). The CDR3 is 13 amino acids. CDR3 sequence reads: CASSTVTGHEQYF. CDR3 DNA sequence: TGTGCCAGCAGCACCGTGACAGGGCACGAGCAGTACTTC.

The chain employs TRBV18 and TRBJ2-1; TRBD1 agrees at 8 bases. The V gene end was trimmed by 2 bases and the J gene end by 10 bases; junction bases not matched to a gene: 4. This CDR3 spans 13 amino acids. Germline lookup yields CDR1 KGHSH and CDR2 LQKENI. The CDR3 reads CASSPAGGREQFF. DNA of the CDR3: TGTGCCAGCTCACCAGCAGGGGGCAGGGAGCAGTTCTTC.

The V gene is TRBV7-9, the J gene TRBJ1-2; D call uncertain. The ends were cut back, 3 bases at V and 7 bases at J, with 9 bases in the middle. Germline V gene data show CDR1 as SEHNR and CDR2 as FQNEAQ (reference sequence). The CDR3 runs 12 residues. The CDR3 region has the DNA TGTGCCAGCAGCTTCGGAGGTTCTGGCTACACCTTC. Translating it yields CASSFGGSGYTF.

The chain employs TRBV5-1 and TRBJ2-7, with 8 nucleotides matching TRBD1. CDR1 is SGHRS, CDR2 YFSETQ, per germline. The junction had 3 bases not matched to a gene; V was cut back by 5 bases and J by 5 bases. There are 12 residues in the CDR3. CDR3 sequence (DNA): TGCGCCAGCAGGCAGGGGGCGAACGAGCAGTACTTC. Protein sequence: CASRQGANEQYF.

The V and J genes are TRBV5-1 and TRBJ2-2; D remains ambiguous. V gave up 3 bases and J gave up 2 bases, with 14 bases separating them. The CDR3 loop spans 16 amino acids. Germline V gives CDR1 SGHRS, CDR2 YFSETQ. The CDR3 loop reads CASSSPTGSNTGELFF. The CDR3 bases are TGCGCCAGCAGCTCCCCGACGGGTTCAAACACCGGGGAGCTGTTTTTT.

V is TRBV27 and J is TRBJ2-5; D remains unclear. The CDR3 extends over 13 amino acids. Germline assignment: CDR1 MNHEY and CDR2 SMNVEV (reference sequence). Trimming stripped 4 bases from V and 7 bases from J, with 13 bases between. The CDR3 sequence is CASSSWSLGTQYF. DNA for the CDR3: TGTGCCAGCAGTTCCTGGTCACTGGGGACCCAGTACTTC.

This CDR3 reads CASSLVLAGVGGEQYF. The CDR3 coding sequence is TGTGCCAGCAGCTTAGTGTTGGCGGGAGTAGGGGGCGAGCAGTACTTC. The chain has TRBV7-2 and TRBJ2-7, with a possible D match to TRBD2 (7 bases). Trimming cost V 1 base and J 6 bases, with 19 bases left between them. Germline V lookup: CDR1 SGHTA, CDR2 FQGNSA. This CDR3 comprises 16 residues.

This chain links TRBV9 with TRBJ1-4; no definite D call. The CDR3 loop spans 15 amino acids. CDR1 is SGDLS, CDR2 YYNGEE, per germline. V lost 4 bases, J lost 0 bases, and 10 bases lay in between. The CDR3 nucleotides read TGTGCCAGCAGCCCCCGTATTACAACTAATGAAAAACTGTTTTTT. Translation: CASSPRITTNEKLFF.

This rearrangement joins TRBV11-3 to TRBJ2-6, with D uncertain. With 0 bases removed from V and 0 bases from J, the gap between germline ends came to 12 bases. CDR1 is SGHNT and CDR2 is YENEEA in the germline V gene. CDR3 length equals 18 residues. This chain's CDR3 is CASSLDYGPDSGANVLTF. DNA for the CDR3: TGTGCCAGCAGCTTAGACTACGGGCCCGACTCTGGGGCCAACGTCCTGACTTTC.

This chain links TRBV19 with TRBJ1-5; D may be TRBD1 (5 bases). From germline, CDR1 is LNHDA and CDR2 SQIVND (reference sequence). The CDR3 is 15 amino acids. Trimming stripped 3 bases from V and 4 bases from J, with 13 bases between. The CDR3 reads CASSIGGLGNQPQHF. For the CDR3, the DNA is TGTGCCAGTAGTATCGGGGGGTTAGGGAATCAGCCCCAGCATTTT.

The gene calls are TRBV4-2 and TRBJ2-3; D tentatively fits TRBD1 or TRBD2 (6 bases each). Looked up from germline, CDR1 is LGHNA and CDR2 is YNFKEQ. The CDR3 length is 16 residues. V lost 4 bases, J lost 3 bases, and 17 bases lay in between. The CDR3 DNA reads TGTGCCAGCAGCCCATCCGTCGGGGGCGGGACAGATACGCAGTATTTT. Translating it yields CASSPSVGGGTDTQYF.

This chain links TRBV5-4 with TRBJ1-2; 9 bases map to TRBD1. V dropped 3 bases and J dropped 4; count of bases not matched to a gene: 10. The CDR3 covers 16 residues. Germline CDR1 reads SGHNT; CDR2 reads YYREEE (reference sequence). CDR3 coding DNA: TGTGCCAGCAGCTGGGGACGGACAGGGGCGTCCTATGGCTACACCTTC. This encodes CASSWGRTGASYGYTF.